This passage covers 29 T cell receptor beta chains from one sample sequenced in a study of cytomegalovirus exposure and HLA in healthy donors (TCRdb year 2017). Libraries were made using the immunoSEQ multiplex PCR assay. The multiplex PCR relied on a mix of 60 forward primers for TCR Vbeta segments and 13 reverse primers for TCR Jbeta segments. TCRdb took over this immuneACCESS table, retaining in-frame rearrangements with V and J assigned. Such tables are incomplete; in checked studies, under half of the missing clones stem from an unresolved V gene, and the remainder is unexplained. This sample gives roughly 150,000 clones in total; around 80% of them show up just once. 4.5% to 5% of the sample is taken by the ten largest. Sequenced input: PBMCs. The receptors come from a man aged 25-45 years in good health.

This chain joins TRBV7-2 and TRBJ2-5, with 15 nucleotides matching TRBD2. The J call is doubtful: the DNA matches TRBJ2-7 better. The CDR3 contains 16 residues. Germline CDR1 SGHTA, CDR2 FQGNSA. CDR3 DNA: TGTGCCAGCAGCTTAGCCGGGACTAGCGGGAGGAGCGAGCAGTACTTC. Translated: CASSLAGTSGRSEQYF.

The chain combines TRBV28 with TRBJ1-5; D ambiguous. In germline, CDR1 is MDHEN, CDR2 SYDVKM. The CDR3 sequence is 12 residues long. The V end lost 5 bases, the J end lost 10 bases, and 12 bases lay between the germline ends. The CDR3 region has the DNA TGTGCCAGCAGTCTGCTGGTGGGCCCCCAGCATTTT. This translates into CASSLLVGPQHF.

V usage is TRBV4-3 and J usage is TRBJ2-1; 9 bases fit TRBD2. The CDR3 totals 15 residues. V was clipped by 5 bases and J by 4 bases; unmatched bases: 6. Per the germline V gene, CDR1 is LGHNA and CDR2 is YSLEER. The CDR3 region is CASSSGLATYNEQFF. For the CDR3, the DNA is TGCGCCAGCAGCTCAGGACTAGCGACTTACAATGAGCAGTTCTTC.

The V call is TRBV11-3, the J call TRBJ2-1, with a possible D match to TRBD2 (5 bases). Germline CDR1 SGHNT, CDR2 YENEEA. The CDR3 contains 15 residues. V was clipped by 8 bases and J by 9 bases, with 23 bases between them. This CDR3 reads CASAPGFQSGSEQFF. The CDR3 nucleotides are TGTGCCAGCGCCCCGGGGTTCCAGTCCGGTAGTGAGCAGTTCTTC.

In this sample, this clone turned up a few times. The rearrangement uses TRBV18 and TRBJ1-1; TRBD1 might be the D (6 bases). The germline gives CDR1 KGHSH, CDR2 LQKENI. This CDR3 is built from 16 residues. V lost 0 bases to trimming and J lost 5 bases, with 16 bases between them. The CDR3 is CASSPPRSGVGTEAFF. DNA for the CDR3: TGTGCCAGCTCACCACCGAGGTCAGGGGTGGGTACTGAAGCTTTCTTT.

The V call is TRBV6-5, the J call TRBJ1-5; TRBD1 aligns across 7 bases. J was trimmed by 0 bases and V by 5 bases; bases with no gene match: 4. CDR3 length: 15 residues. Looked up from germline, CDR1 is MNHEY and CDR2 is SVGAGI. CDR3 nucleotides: TGTGCCAGCAGTAGGGACAGATATAGCAATCAGCCCCAGCATTTT. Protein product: CASSRDRYSNQPQHF.

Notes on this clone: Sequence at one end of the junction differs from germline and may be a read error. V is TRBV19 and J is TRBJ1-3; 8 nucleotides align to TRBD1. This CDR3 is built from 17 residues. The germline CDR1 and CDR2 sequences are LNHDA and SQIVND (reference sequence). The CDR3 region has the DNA TGTGCCAGTAGTTTAGACCCGCAGGGGGCCTCTGGAAACACCATATATTTT. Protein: CASSLDPQGASGNTIYF.

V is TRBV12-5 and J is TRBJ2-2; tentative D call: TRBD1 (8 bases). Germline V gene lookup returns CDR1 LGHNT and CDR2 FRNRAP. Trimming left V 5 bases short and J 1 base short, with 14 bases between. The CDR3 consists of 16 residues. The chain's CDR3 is CASGAYRGGNTGELFF. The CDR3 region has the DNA TGTGCTAGTGGTGCCTACAGGGGGGGGAACACCGGGGAGCTGTTTTTT. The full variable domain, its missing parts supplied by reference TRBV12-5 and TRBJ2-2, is DARVTQTPRHKVTEMGQEVTMRCQPILGHNTVFWYRQTMMQGLELLAYFRNRAPLDDSGMPKDRFSAEMPDATLATLKIQPSEPRDSAVYFCASGAYRGGNTGELFFGEGSRLTVL.

Here the CDR3 reads CASRGGEAFF. For the CDR3, the DNA is TGTGCCAGCCGGGGTGGCGAAGCTTTCTTT. This chain links TRBV28 with TRBJ1-1, with D unclear. From germline, CDR1 is MDHEN and CDR2 SYDVKM. The CDR3 spans 10 residues. V shed 8 bases and J shed 8 bases, with 9 bases lying between them.

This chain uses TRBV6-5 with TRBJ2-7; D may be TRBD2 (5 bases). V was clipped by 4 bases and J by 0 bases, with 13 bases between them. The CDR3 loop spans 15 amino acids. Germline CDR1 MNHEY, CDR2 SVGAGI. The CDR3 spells CASSFNSEISYEQYF. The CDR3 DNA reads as TGTGCCAGCAGTTTCAATAGCGAGATCTCCTACGAGCAGTACTTC.

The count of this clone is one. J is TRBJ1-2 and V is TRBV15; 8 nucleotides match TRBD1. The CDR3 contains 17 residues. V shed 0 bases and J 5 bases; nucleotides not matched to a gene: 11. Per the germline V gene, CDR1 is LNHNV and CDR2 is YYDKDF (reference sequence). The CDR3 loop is CATSRDRGTGLMYGYTF. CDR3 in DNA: TGTGCCACCAGCAGAGATCGGGGGACAGGACTAATGTATGGCTACACCTTC.

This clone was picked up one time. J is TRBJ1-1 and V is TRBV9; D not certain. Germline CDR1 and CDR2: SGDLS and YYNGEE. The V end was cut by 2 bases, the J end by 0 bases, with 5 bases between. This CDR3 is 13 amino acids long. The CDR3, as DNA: TGTGCCAGCAGCGTTGAGGTGAACACTGAAGCTTTCTTT. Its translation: CASSVEVNTEAFF. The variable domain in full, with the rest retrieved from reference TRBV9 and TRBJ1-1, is DSGVTQTPKHLITATGQRVTLRCSPRSGDLSVYWYQQSLDQGLQFLIQYYNGEERAKGNILERFSAQQFPDLHSELNLSSLELGDSALYFCASSVEVNTEAFFGQGTRLTVV.

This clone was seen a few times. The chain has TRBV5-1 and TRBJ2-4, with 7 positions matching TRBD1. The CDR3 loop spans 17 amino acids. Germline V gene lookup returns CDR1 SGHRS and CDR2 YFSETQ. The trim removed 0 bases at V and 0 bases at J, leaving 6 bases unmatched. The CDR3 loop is CASSLAGQLLAKNIQYF. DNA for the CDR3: TGCGCCAGCAGCTTGGCGGGACAGTTACTAGCCAAAAACATTCAGTACTTC.

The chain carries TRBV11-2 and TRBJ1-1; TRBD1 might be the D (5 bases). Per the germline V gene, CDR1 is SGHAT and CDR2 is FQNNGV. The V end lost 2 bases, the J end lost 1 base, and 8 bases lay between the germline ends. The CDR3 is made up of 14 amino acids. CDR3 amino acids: CASSLPTENTEAFF. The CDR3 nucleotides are TGTGCCAGCAGCTTACCGACAGAGAACACTGAAGCTTTCTTT.

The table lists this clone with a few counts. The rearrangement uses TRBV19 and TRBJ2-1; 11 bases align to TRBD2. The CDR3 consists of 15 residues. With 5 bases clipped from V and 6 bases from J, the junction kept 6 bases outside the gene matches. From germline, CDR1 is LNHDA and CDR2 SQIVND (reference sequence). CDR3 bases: TGTGCCAGTAGTGCCACTAGCGGGAGTTTCAATGAGCAGTTCTTC. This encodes CASSATSGSFNEQFF.

The CDR3 bases are TGTGCCAGCAGCTTTGGTAGAGAGGATACGCAGTATTTT. It specifies CASSFGREDTQYF. The chain recombines TRBV9 with TRBJ2-3; D gene unclear. Germline assignment: CDR1 SGDLS and CDR2 YYNGEE. This CDR3 comprises 13 residues. V was shortened by 4 bases and J by 6 bases, with 12 bases between the two germline ends.

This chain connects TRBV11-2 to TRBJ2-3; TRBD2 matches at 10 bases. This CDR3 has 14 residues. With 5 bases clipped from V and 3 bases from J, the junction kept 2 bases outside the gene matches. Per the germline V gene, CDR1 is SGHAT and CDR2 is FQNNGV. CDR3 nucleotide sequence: TGTGCCAGCAGCCCTAGCGGGAGTACAGATACGCAGTATTTT. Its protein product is CASSPSGSTDTQYF.

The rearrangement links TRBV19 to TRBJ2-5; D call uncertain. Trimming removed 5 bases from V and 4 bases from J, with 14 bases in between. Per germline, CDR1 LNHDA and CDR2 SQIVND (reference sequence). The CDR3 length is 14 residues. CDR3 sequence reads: CASSSLRTGETQYF. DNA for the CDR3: TGTGCCAGTAGTTCATTAAGAACGGGAGAGACCCAGTACTTC.

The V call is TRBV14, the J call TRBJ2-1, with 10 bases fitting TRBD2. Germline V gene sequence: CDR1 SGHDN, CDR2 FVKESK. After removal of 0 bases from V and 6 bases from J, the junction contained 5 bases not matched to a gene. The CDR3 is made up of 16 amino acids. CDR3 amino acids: CASSQDGLAGVNEQFF. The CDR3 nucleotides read TGTGCCAGCAGCCAAGATGGCCTAGCGGGAGTCAATGAGCAGTTCTTC.

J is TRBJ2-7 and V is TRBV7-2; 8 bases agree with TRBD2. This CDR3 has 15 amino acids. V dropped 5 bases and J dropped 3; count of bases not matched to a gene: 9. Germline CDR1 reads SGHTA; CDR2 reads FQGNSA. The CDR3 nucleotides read TGTGCCAGCAGCCCCGGTAGCGGGATCGGCTACGAGCAGTACTTC. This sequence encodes CASSPGSGIGYEQYF.

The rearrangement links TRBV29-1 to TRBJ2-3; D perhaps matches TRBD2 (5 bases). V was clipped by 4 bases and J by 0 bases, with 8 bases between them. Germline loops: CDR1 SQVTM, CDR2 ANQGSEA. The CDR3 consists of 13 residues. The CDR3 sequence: CSVVGVSTDTQYF. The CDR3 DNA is TGCAGCGTTGTCGGGGTTAGCACAGATACGCAGTATTTT.

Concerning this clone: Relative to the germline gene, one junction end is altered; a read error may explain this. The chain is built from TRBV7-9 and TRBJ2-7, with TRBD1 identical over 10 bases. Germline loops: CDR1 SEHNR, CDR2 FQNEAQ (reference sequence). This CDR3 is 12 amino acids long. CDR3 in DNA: TGTGCCAGCAGCTCCGGTTGGACAGGGGGGGACTTC. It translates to CASSSGWTGGDF.

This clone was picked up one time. The CDR3 region has the DNA TGCGCCAGCAGTAGTAGTTTTTCCTACGAGCAGTACTTC. It codes for CASSSSFSYEQYF. The chain links TRBV10-1 to TRBJ2-7, with D unclear. The CDR3 totals 13 residues. CDR1 is WNHNN, CDR2 SYGVQD, per germline (reference sequence). Trimming removed 5 bases from V and 1 base from J, with 9 bases in between.

The CDR3 region is CASTPVSGTSSYNEQFF. The DNA for the CDR3 is TGTGCCAGTACCCCTGTTTCTGGGACAAGCTCCTACAATGAGCAGTTCTTC. This chain uses TRBV19 with TRBJ2-1, with TRBD1 as a possible D gene (6 bases). This CDR3 has 17 residues. Trimming took 7 bases from V and 0 from J, leaving 19 bases between them. Germline V CDR1 and CDR2: LNHDA, SQIVND (reference sequence).

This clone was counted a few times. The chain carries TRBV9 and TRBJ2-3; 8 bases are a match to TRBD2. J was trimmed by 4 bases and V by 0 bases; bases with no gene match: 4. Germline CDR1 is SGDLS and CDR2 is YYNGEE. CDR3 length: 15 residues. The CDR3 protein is CASSVAGGKPDTQYF. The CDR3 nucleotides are TGTGCCAGCAGCGTAGCGGGAGGGAAGCCAGATACGCAGTATTTT.

CDR3 sequence reads: CASSPRDTFYNEQFF. CDR3 bases: TGTGCCAGCTCACCCCGGGACACCTTCTACAATGAGCAGTTCTTC. The chain uses TRBV18 and TRBJ2-1; D may be TRBD1 (6 bases). Trimming removed 3 bases at V and 3 bases at J, with 12 bases between. Looked up from germline, CDR1 is KGHSH and CDR2 is LQKENI. This CDR3 is built from 15 residues.

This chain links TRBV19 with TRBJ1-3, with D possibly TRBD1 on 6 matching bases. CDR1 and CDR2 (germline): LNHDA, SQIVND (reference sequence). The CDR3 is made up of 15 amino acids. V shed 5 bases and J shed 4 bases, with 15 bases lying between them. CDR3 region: CASSYRAVGGNTIYF. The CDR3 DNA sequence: TGTGCCAGTAGTTACAGGGCGGTTGGAGGAAACACCATATATTTT.

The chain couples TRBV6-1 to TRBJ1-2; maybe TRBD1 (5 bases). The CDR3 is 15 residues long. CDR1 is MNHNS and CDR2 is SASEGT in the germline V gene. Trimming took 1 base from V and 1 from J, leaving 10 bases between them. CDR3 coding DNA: TGTGCCAGCAGTGAAGGGTCAGGGAATAACTATGGCTACACCTTC. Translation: CASSEGSGNNYGYTF.

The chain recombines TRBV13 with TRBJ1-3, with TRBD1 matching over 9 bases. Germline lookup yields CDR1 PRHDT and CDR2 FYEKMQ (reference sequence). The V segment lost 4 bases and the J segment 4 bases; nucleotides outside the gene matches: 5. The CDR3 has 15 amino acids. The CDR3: CASSSGTGPGNTIYF. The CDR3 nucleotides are TGTGCCAGCAGCTCCGGGACAGGGCCCGGAAACACCATATATTTT.